These 26 T cell receptor beta chains were sequenced from one sample in a study of cytomegalovirus exposure and HLA in healthy donors. PCR primers comprised 60 Vbeta and 13 Jbeta primers. Produced via immunoSEQ multiplex PCR; TCRdb's table is partial and in-frame only. Here the sample spans approximately 140,000 clones, approximately 70% being singletons. Input material: PBMCs. Source of these receptors: a woman aged 18-29 years in good health and CMV-seronegative.

This chain connects TRBV20-1 to TRBJ1-4; D gene ambiguous. Germline CDR1 DFQATT, CDR2 SNEGSKA (reference sequence). V lost 5 bases to trimming and J lost 8 bases, with 9 bases between them. The CDR3 has 11 amino acids. The chain's CDR3 is CSALVGEKLFF. CDR3 bases: TGCAGTGCTCTAGTCGGGGAAAAACTGTTTTTT.

This clone has more than one count but fewer than ten. This rearrangement joins TRBV5-1 to TRBJ2-1; TRBD2 matches at 9 bases. The CDR3 has 15 amino acids. CDR1 and CDR2 from the germline V gene are SGHRS and YFSETQ. Trimming at V came to 2 bases and at J to 2 bases, leaving 2 bases not matched to a gene. CDR3 in DNA: TGCGCCAGCAGCTTTGGCGGGGGGGCCTACAATGAGCAGTTCTTC. Translation gives CASSFGGGAYNEQFF.

This chain uses TRBV5-4 with TRBJ1-5; D might be TRBD1 (6 bases). The CDR3 extends over 15 amino acids. V lost 4 bases, J lost 4 bases, and 15 bases lay in between. Germline V CDR1 and CDR2: SGHNT, YYREEE (reference sequence). CDR3 sequence: CASSPGRDRNQPQHF. The CDR3 region has the DNA TGTGCCAGCAGCCCAGGGAGAGACAGGAATCAGCCCCAGCATTTT.

V gene TRBV5-4 combines with J gene TRBJ2-6; maybe TRBD2 (5 bases). V was cut by 5 bases and J by 1 base, with 16 bases left in between. Germline-derived CDR1 and CDR2 are SGHNT and YYREEE (reference sequence). This CDR3 spans 17 amino acids. The CDR3 DNA follows: TGTGCCAGCAGTCGGGGAGCAGGCCAATCTGGGGCCAACGTCCTGACTTTC. Protein product: CASSRGAGQSGANVLTF.

This chain uses TRBV5-1 with TRBJ2-5; 8 bases are a match to TRBD1. The CDR3 runs 14 residues. Per the germline V gene, CDR1 is SGHRS and CDR2 is YFSETQ. V shed 4 bases, J shed 2 bases, and the junction held 4 bases outside the gene matches. The DNA for the CDR3 is TGCGCCAGCAGCCGGACAGGGTGGCAAGAGACCCAGTACTTC. Encoded protein: CASSRTGWQETQYF.

This clone was seen just once. The genes are TRBV4-3 and TRBJ1-5; D might be TRBD1 (6 bases). CDR3 length equals 17 residues. V lost 1 base and J 7 bases, leaving 20 bases between the germline ends. Germline CDR1 and CDR2: LGHNA and YSLEER. CDR3 in amino acids: CASSQGPPWTDKQPQHF. Here the CDR3 DNA reads TGCGCCAGCAGCCAAGGTCCCCCTTGGACAGATAAGCAGCCCCAGCATTTT.

The chain is built from TRBV28 and TRBJ1-5; unclear D gene. The CDR3 consists of 14 residues. Trimming removed 2 bases at V and 1 base at J, with 6 bases between. CDR1 is MDHEN, CDR2 SYDVKM, per germline. The CDR3 DNA reads TGTGCCAGCAGTTTACTACGGAGCAATCAGCCCCAGCATTTT. This codes for CASSLLRSNQPQHF.

The J gene is TRBJ2-3, the V gene TRBV10-3, with a possible D match to TRBD1 (6 bases). The V end lost 7 bases, the J end lost 0 bases, and 14 bases lay between the germline ends. The CDR3 has 15 residues. Per the germline V gene, CDR1 is ENHRY and CDR2 is SYGVKD. CDR3 bases: TGTGCCATCAAGACCGGGACATCTAGCACAGATACGCAGTATTTT. Translated: CAIKTGTSSTDTQYF.

This clone showed up just a few times. V usage is TRBV6-5 and J usage is TRBJ1-4; maybe TRBD1 (5 bases). Germline CDR1 reads MNHEY; CDR2 reads SVGAGI. The CDR3 extends over 14 amino acids. The V end lost 3 bases, the J end lost 8 bases, and 13 bases lay between the germline ends. CDR3 protein: CASSYGQGEEKLFF. The CDR3 nucleotides are TGTGCCAGCAGTTATGGCCAGGGTGAAGAAAAACTGTTTTTT.

V usage is TRBV5-4 and J usage is TRBJ1-3; D unresolved. CDR3 length: 15 residues. The V gene lost 2 bases and the J gene lost 0 bases, with 9 bases spanning the gap. CDR1 SGHNT and CDR2 YYREEE come from the germline V gene (reference sequence). The CDR3 DNA reads as TGTGCCAGCAGCTTCGGACTGAGCTCTGGAAACACCATATATTTT. Its protein is CASSFGLSSGNTIYF. Variable domain in full (rest from reference TRBV5-4 and TRBJ1-3): ETGVTQSPTHLIKTRGQQVTLRCSSQSGHNTVSWYQQALGQGPQFIFQYYREEENGRGNFPPRFSGLQFPNYSSELNVNALELDDSALYLCASSFGLSSGNTIYFGEGSWLTVV.

This chain links TRBV2 with TRBJ2-5; TRBD1 is a possible D gene (5 bases). The CDR3 has 14 amino acids. CDR1 is SNHLY, CDR2 FYNNEI, per germline. Between the trimmed V and J ends, which lost 8 bases and 5 bases, there was a span of 18 bases. The CDR3, as DNA: TGTGCCAGCCTGGCGCAGGGCTGGTCGGAGACCCAGTACTTC. This codes for CASLAQGWSETQYF.

This chain links TRBV5-8 with TRBJ1-1, with 8 bases matching TRBD1. CDR3 length equals 17 residues. J gave up 3 bases and V 0 bases, and 10 bases lay outside the gene matches. Germline V gene sequence: CDR1 SGHTS, CDR2 YDEGEE. In DNA, the CDR3 is TGTGCCAGCAGCTTGGTCCAGGGGGCCCAAGGAGACACTGAAGCTTTCTTT. It codes for CASSLVQGAQGDTEAFF.

The chain has TRBV4-1 and TRBJ2-4; D is perhaps TRBD2 (5 bases). CDR1 is MGHRA and CDR2 is YSYEKL in the germline V gene. V lost 4 bases and J lost 0, with 19 bases in between. There are 18 residues in the CDR3. Here the CDR3 reads CASSRESRRTLAKNIQYF. The CDR3 nucleotides read TGCGCCAGCAGCCGGGAGTCGAGGAGGACTCTAGCCAAAAACATTCAGTACTTC.

The chain joins TRBV18 to TRBJ2-4; TRBD2 agrees at 13 bases. Germline values: CDR1 KGHSH, CDR2 LQKENI. The CDR3 has 16 amino acids. V gave up 6 bases and J gave up 9 bases; unmatched junction bases: 11. The CDR3 is CASSDARTSGRGIQYF. The CDR3 DNA reads TGTGCCAGCTCCGACGCCCGGACTAGCGGGAGAGGCATTCAGTACTTC.

This clone occurred a few times. The chain joins TRBV14 to TRBJ1-5, with D hard to call. V shed 0 bases and J shed 3 bases, with 3 bases lying between them. The CDR3 totals 13 residues. Germline CDR1 reads SGHDN; CDR2 reads FVKESK. CDR3 DNA: TGTGCCAGCAGCCAAGATCACAATCAGCCCCAGCATTTT. This encodes CASSQDHNQPQHF.

This rearrangement joins TRBV5-6 to TRBJ1-2; the match to TRBD1 covers 7 bases. The CDR3 totals 13 residues. V was clipped by 0 bases and J by 4 bases; unmatched bases: 0. Germline assignment: CDR1 SGHDT and CDR2 YYEEEE. DNA of the CDR3: TGTGCCAGCAGCTTGGGGACAGGCTATGGCTACACCTTC. This codes for CASSLGTGYGYTF.

V is TRBV27 and J is TRBJ1-1; TRBD1 matches 9 bases. The CDR3 loop spans 15 amino acids. CDR1 is MNHEY, CDR2 SMNVEV, per germline (reference sequence). After removal of 2 bases from V and 4 bases from J, the junction contained 5 bases not matched to a gene. Here the CDR3 DNA reads TGTGCCAGCAGTTTAGCCCCGGGACAGGGCACTGAAGCTTTCTTT. This gives the protein CASSLAPGQGTEAFF.

The chain recombines TRBV10-1 with TRBJ1-2; a possible D gene is TRBD1 (5 bases). The CDR3 loop spans 13 amino acids. CDR1 and CDR2 (germline): WNHNN, SYGVQD (reference sequence). The germline V and J ends were trimmed by 7 bases and 4 bases, with 13 bases remaining between them. CDR3 sequence reads: CASNRGGTYGYTF. Written as DNA, the CDR3 is TGCGCCAGCAATCGGGGGGGGACCTATGGCTACACCTTC.

In its sample, this clone was seen once. The chain is built from TRBV2 and TRBJ2-1, with 8 positions matching TRBD1. In germline, CDR1 is SNHLY, CDR2 FYNNEI. The J segment lost 10 bases and the V segment lost 4 bases, leaving 9 bases of the junction unmatched. The CDR3 extends over 14 amino acids. CDR3 protein: CASSGGQALCEQFF. CDR3 nucleotide sequence: TGTGCCAGCAGTGGGGGACAGGCCCTTTGCGAGCAGTTCTTC.

This clone has just one count. The genes are TRBV5-1 and TRBJ2-3; 7 nucleotides line up with TRBD1. This CDR3 region has 15 residues. Losses at the gene ends were 1 base for V and 1 base for J; bases not matched to a gene: 3. Germline V gives CDR1 SGHRS, CDR2 YFSETQ. CDR3 sequence (DNA): TGCGCCAGCAGCTTGAGGGGGCAGGGCACAGATACGCAGTATTTT. This codes for CASSLRGQGTDTQYF. The variable domain in full, with the rest retrieved from reference TRBV5-1 and TRBJ2-3, is KAGVTQTPRYLIKTRGQQVTLSCSPISGHRSVSWYQQTPGQGLQFLFEYFSETQRNKGNFPGRFSGRQFSNSRSEMNVSTLELGDSALYLCASSLRGQGTDTQYFGPGTRLTVL.

In this sample, this clone turned up once. The J gene is TRBJ1-1, the V gene TRBV28; the D gene is possibly TRBD1 (5 bases). Trimming removed 3 bases at V and 0 bases at J, with 8 bases between. The germline V gene encodes CDR1 MDHEN and CDR2 SYDVKM. The CDR3 runs 14 residues. The CDR3 sequence is CASSLSTVNTEAFF. CDR3 nucleotides: TGTGCCAGCAGTTTGTCGACAGTGAACACTGAAGCTTTCTTT.

This chain joins TRBV4-2 and TRBJ2-2; 12 positions agree with TRBD2. Germline lookup yields CDR1 LGHNA and CDR2 YNFKEQ. This CDR3 comprises 14 residues. V dropped 7 bases and J dropped 4; count of bases not matched to a gene: 1. The CDR3 DNA is TGTGCCAGCACTAGCGGGAGGGCCACCGGGGAGCTGTTTTTT. Translated: CASTSGRATGELFF.

The genes are TRBV11-2 and TRBJ2-7, with TRBD2 as a possible D gene (7 bases). Germline-derived CDR1 and CDR2 are SGHAT and FQNNGV. CDR3 length: 16 amino acids. The germline V and J ends were trimmed by 5 bases and 5 bases, with 22 bases remaining between them. CDR3 sequence reads: CASSPPRGQGWNEQYF. Here the CDR3 DNA reads TGTGCCAGCAGCCCCCCGCGGGGGCAGGGCTGGAACGAGCAGTACTTC.

This chain links TRBV7-3 with TRBJ2-2, with D perhaps TRBD1 (6 bases). The V end lost 4 bases, the J end lost 6 bases, and 9 bases lay between the germline ends. The CDR3 has 13 residues. Germline CDR1 reads SGHTA; CDR2 reads FQGTGA. The CDR3 protein is CASSSEGAGELFF. CDR3 sequence (DNA): TGTGCCAGCAGCTCAGAGGGGGCCGGGGAGCTGTTTTTT.

This clone was found once. The V call is TRBV11-3, the J call TRBJ2-1, with D uncertain. Trimming removed 5 bases at V and 3 bases at J, with 14 bases between. This CDR3 has 15 amino acids. Germline V gene sequence: CDR1 SGHNT, CDR2 YENEEA. The CDR3: CASSPDGSSYNEQFF. CDR3 in DNA: TGTGCCAGCAGCCCAGACGGTAGCAGCTACAATGAGCAGTTCTTC.

The chain carries TRBV7-2 and TRBJ1-2; 9 bases match TRBD1. This CDR3 comprises 16 residues. V was clipped by 5 bases and J by 7 bases; unmatched bases: 14. CDR1 is SGHTA, CDR2 FQGNSA, per germline. CDR3 nucleotide sequence: TGTGCCAGCAGCACCCGACCGGGACAGGGAGGTGGTGGCTACACCTTC. Protein: CASSTRPGQGGGGYTF.